The 12 T cell receptor beta chains listed next were all sequenced from one sample in a study of shared clonotypes between healthy human individuals. Sequenced by immunoSEQ multiplex PCR; TCRdb stores in-frame clones only, minus some. The table has some 1,600,000 clones, approximately 98% seen once. Source material: naive CD4+ T cells sorted from blood. Subset reported: CD45RA+ positively selected. These receptors were collected from a man younger than 45 in good health.

The genes are TRBV6-5 and TRBJ2-2, with D possibly being TRBD1 or TRBD2 (5 bases each). V dropped 2 bases and J dropped 5 bases, with 9 bases sitting between them. CDR1 and CDR2 (germline): MNHEY, SVGAGI. This CDR3 region has 14 residues. Here the CDR3 DNA reads TGTGCCAGCAGTTACGAGAGGGGAACCGGGGAGCTGTTTTTT. Its translation is CASSYERGTGELFF.

The chain uses TRBV5-4 and TRBJ1-2; D not certain. V was clipped by 0 bases and J by 4 bases, with 10 bases between them. The V gene's germline CDR1 is SGHNT and CDR2 YYREEE (reference sequence). CDR3 length: 14 residues. CDR3 sequence (DNA): TGTGCCAGCAGCTTGGGTGGGAAAAGCTATGGCTACACCTTC. Its protein is CASSLGGKSYGYTF.

The V gene is TRBV10-3, the J gene TRBJ2-3; 9 bases align to TRBD1. Germline V gene lookup returns CDR1 ENHRY and CDR2 SYGVKD. V dropped 7 bases and J dropped 5; count of bases not matched to a gene: 19. This CDR3 spans 18 amino acids. CDR3 sequence: CAITPGQGRREQVDTQYF. CDR3 nucleotide sequence: TGTGCCATCACACCGGGACAGGGTCGGAGGGAACAGGTAGATACGCAGTATTTT.

The chain uses TRBV5-4 and TRBJ2-3; D is possibly TRBD1 or TRBD2 (6 bases each). CDR3 length: 12 amino acids. Germline lookup yields CDR1 SGHNT and CDR2 YYREEE (reference sequence). Trimming stripped 10 bases from V and 3 bases from J, with 12 bases between. The CDR3 sequence: CASGGGTDTQYF. CDR3 bases: TGTGCCTCCGGGGGCGGTACAGATACGCAGTATTTT.

The rearrangement joins TRBV6-4 to TRBJ1-5; no definite D call. Germline lookup yields CDR1 MRHNA and CDR2 SNTAGT. CDR3 length: 16 residues. V was trimmed by 5 bases and J by 0 bases, leaving 14 bases between them. The CDR3 bases are TGTGCCAGCAGTCGCCGCGGTCAACGTAGCAATCAGCCCCAGCATTTT. Translation gives CASSRRGQRSNQPQHF.

The CDR3 nucleotides read TGTGCCAGCAGCAATCCTGTTCCTGGGGAGTACGAGCAGTACTTC. This codes for CASSNPVPGEYEQYF. The chain combines TRBV7-6 with TRBJ2-7; weak D call: TRBD2 (5 bases). V was clipped by 5 bases and J by 4 bases, with 18 bases between them. This CDR3 comprises 15 residues. In germline, CDR1 is SGHVS, CDR2 FNYEAQ.

This clone has a single count. The rearrangement joins TRBV30 to TRBJ2-3, with 9 bases lining up with TRBD2. The ends lost 1 base at V and 4 bases at J; junction bases unmatched: 15. Germline lookup yields CDR1 GTSNPN and CDR2 SVGIG (reference sequence). The CDR3 extends over 18 amino acids. In DNA, the CDR3 is TGTGCCTGGAGTGGTAGGTGGAGGCGGGAGGGCCTGGCAGATACGCAGTATTTT. This encodes CAWSGRWRREGLADTQYF.

V gene TRBV14 combines with J gene TRBJ2-1; the match to TRBD2 covers 8 bases. The germline V gene has CDR1 SGHDN and CDR2 FVKESK. This CDR3 is 14 amino acids long. V gave up 6 bases and J gave up 1 base; unmatched junction bases: 2. The CDR3 is CASRTSASYNEQFF. CDR3 coding DNA: TGTGCCAGCAGGACTAGCGCGTCCTACAATGAGCAGTTCTTC.

The chain carries TRBV15 and TRBJ1-4; tentative D call: TRBD1 (5 bases). Trimming left V 5 bases short and J 10 bases short, with 17 bases between. This CDR3 contains 14 residues. Looked up from germline, CDR1 is LNHNV and CDR2 is YYDKDF (reference sequence). The CDR3 bases are TGTGCCACCAGCGGTAATCCGGGACGGACAAAACTGTTTTTT. It translates to CATSGNPGRTKLFF.

The chain combines TRBV2 with TRBJ2-5; D is ambiguous. The CDR3 contains 12 residues. Trimming stripped 7 bases from V and 0 bases from J, with 6 bases between. Germline V gene lookup returns CDR1 SNHLY and CDR2 FYNNEI. This CDR3 reads CASNGDQETQYF. Written as DNA, the CDR3 is TGTGCCAGCAATGGGGACCAAGAGACCCAGTACTTC. Using reference TRBV2 and TRBJ2-5 for the parts outside the CDR3, the full variable domain is EPEVTQTPSHQVTQMGQEVILRCVPISNHLYFYWYRQILGQKVEFLVSFYNNEISEKSEIFDDQFSVERPDGSNFTLKIRSTKLEDSAMYFCASNGDQETQYFGPGTRLLVL.

The chain has TRBV29-1 and TRBJ2-3; TRBD2 matches at 9 bases. Unmatched junction bases numbered 10, after V lost 2 bases and J lost 1 base. This CDR3 comprises 17 residues. Germline V CDR1 and CDR2: SQVTM, ANQGSEA. For the CDR3, the DNA is TGCAGCGTTGAACTAGCGGGGTCCTTATCTGGCACAGATACGCAGTATTTT. Its translation: CSVELAGSLSGTDTQYF.

The count of this clone is one. The rearrangement links TRBV29-1 to TRBJ2-7, with 12 bases that match TRBD2. The germline gives CDR1 SQVTM, CDR2 ANQGSEA. The CDR3 consists of 12 residues. Trimming removed 4 bases from V and 7 bases from J; junction bases left unmatched: 2. The CDR3 DNA reads as TGCAGCGTTGGACTAGCGGGAGTTGAGCAGTACTTC. Translation gives CSVGLAGVEQYF.